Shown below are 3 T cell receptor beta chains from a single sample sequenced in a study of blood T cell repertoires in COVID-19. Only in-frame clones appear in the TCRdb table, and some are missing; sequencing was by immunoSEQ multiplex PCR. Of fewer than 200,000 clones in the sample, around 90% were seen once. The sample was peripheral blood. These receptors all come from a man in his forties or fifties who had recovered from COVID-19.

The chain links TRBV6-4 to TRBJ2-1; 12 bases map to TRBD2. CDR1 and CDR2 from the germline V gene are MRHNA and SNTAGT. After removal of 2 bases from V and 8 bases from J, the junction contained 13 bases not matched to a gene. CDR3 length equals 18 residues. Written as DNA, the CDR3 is TGTGCCAGCAGTGACGCGACTAGCGGGAGAAATCGTAGCGATGAGCAGTTCTTC. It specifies CASSDATSGRNRSDEQFF.

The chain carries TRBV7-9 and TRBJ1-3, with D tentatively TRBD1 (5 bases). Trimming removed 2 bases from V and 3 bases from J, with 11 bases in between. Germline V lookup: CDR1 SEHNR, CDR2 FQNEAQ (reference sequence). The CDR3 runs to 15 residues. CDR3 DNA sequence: TGTGCCAGCAGCTTATCCGGCCAGGGTGGAAACACCATATATTTT. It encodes CASSLSGQGGNTIYF.

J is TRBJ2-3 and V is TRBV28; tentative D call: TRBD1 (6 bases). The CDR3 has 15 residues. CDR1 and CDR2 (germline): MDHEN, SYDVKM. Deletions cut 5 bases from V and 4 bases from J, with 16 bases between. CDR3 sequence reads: CASSERSKGADTQYF. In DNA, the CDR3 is TGTGCCAGCAGTGAGAGGAGTAAGGGGGCAGATACGCAGTATTTT.